Listed below are T cell receptor beta chains from one sample, sequenced in a study of T cell responses to AZD1222 COVID-19 vaccine. Using immunoSEQ multiplex PCR, the repertoire was profiled, and TCRdb retains in-frame clones only, with some absent. The sample yields 150,000 to 200,000 clones, approximately 90% seen once. Sequences were derived from peripheral blood, sampled 28 days after the second AZD1222 dose. The source of these receptors is an adult who received the AZD1222 COVID-19 vaccine. CDR3s include the opening cysteine and the closing phenylalanine or tryptophan. The D gene is left open where the match is weak. Not all rows give a size; the values are once, few, many and, for expanded clones, a class.

DNA | CDR3 | V | size | D | J
TGCAGCGTTGATGGGCAGGGACCAGAGACCCAGTACTTC | CSVDGQGPETQYF | TRBV29-1 | NA | NA | TRBJ2-5
TGTGCCAGTAGTTCTCGGACAGCCCGGGGATCTGGAAACACCATATATTTT | CASSSRTARGSGNTIYF | TRBV19 | NA | NA | TRBJ1-3
TGTGCCAGCACTAATAGGGGGGAGCTGTTTTTT | CASTNRGELFF | TRBV7-2 | NA | NA | TRBJ2-2
TGCGCCAGCAGAATAGGACAGCCGCAGGACAATGAGCAGTTCTTC | CASRIGQPQDNEQFF | TRBV5-1 | NA | NA | TRBJ2-1
TGTGCCAGCAGTATAGCAGGGGTGCAGCCCCAGCATTTT | CASSIAGVQPQHF | TRBV6-2/TRBV6-3 | NA | NA | TRBJ1-5
TGTGCCAGCAGCCCCGGAGGGGCAGGGGGCACTGAAGCTTTCTTT | CASSPGGAGGTEAFF | TRBV7-3 | NA | TRBD1 | TRBJ1-1
TGTGCCAGCAGCTCTACAGGGAATGAAAAACTGTTTTTT | CASSSTGNEKLFF | TRBV7-9 | NA | NA | TRBJ1-4
TGTGCCAGCAGCCAACTCCGTCTCCTAGGGGACGAGCAGTACTTC | CASSQLRLLGDEQYF | TRBV4-2 | NA | NA | TRBJ2-7
TGTGCCAGCAGTGAATCCGGCAGGTCTAGCAATCAGCCCCAGCATTTT | CASSESGRSSNQPQHF | TRBV25-1 | NA | NA | TRBJ1-5
TGTGCCAGTAGTCGGGAATTTAATACGAACACTGAAGCTTTCTTT | CASSREFNTNTEAFF | TRBV19 | NA | NA | TRBJ1-1
TGTGCCAGCAGTCCCTCAGGGAGGGGTCTAGGTGGCTACACCTTC | CASSPSGRGLGGYTF | TRBV25-1 | once | NA | TRBJ1-2
TGCGCCAGCAGCTTGGGTCAAGGCCCGTACAATGAGCAGTTCTTC | CASSLGQGPYNEQFF | TRBV5-1 | NA | NA | TRBJ2-1
TGTGCCAGCAGACCTAGTTGGGGTCAAGAGACCCAGTACTTC | CASRPSWGQETQYF | TRBV2 | NA | NA | TRBJ2-5
TGTGCCAGTAGAGAACAGGTCGGACACAATCAGCCCCAGCATTTT | CASREQVGHNQPQHF | TRBV19 | NA | NA | TRBJ1-5
TGTGCCAGCAGCTTGGGCCCCTTGGGGACAGGGGGCGAAGAGCAGTACTTC | CASSLGPLGTGGEEQYF | TRBV7-9 | NA | TRBD1 | TRBJ2-7
TGCGCCAGCATCCCGGACTGGGGCTCCTACGAGCAGTACTTC | CASIPDWGSYEQYF | TRBV5-1 | NA | NA | TRBJ2-7
TGTGCCAGCTCACCACCGGGAGACGACAAAAACATTCAGTACTTC | CASSPPGDDKNIQYF | TRBV18 | NA | NA | TRBJ2-4
TGTGCCAGCAGCTTAATGGGGACTAGCGGATACAATGAGCAGTTCTTC | CASSLMGTSGYNEQFF | TRBV7-2 | NA | TRBD2 | TRBJ2-1
TGTGCCAGCAGCCCCGGGACTAGCGTCTACAATGAGCAGTTCTTC | CASSPGTSVYNEQFF | TRBV7-3 | NA | TRBD2 | TRBJ2-1
TGTGCCAGCAGCTTGGCCCACCGCGGGAGTGAAGATACGCAGTATTTT | CASSLAHRGSEDTQYF | TRBV5-8 | NA | TRBD2 | TRBJ2-3
TGCGCCAGCAGCCAGCCGGGACAGGGAGGCTATGGCTACACCTTC | CASSQPGQGGYGYTF | TRBV4-1 | NA | TRBD1 | TRBJ1-2
TGTGCCAGCACCGTGAGCGGAACTACGCAGTATTTT | CASTVSGTTQYF | TRBV12-3/TRBV12-4 | NA | NA | TRBJ2-3
TGTGCCATCAGTGGCGACAGGGGGCGCGGAGCTTTCTTT | CAISGDRGRGAFF | TRBV10-3 | NA | TRBD1 | TRBJ1-1
TGTGCCAGCAGCTCGGTTCCTATCAGCTCCTACAATGAGCAGTTCTTC | CASSSVPISSYNEQFF | TRBV7-6 | NA | NA | TRBJ2-1